This passage covers 20 T cell receptor beta chains from one sample sequenced in a study of regulatory T cells in long-lasting Graves disease. Indicated time point: newly diagnosed GD, antithyroid drugs for less than 3 months. RNA from PBMCs was the source of the TCR library. Arm-PCR with iRepertoire HTBI primers amplified the CDR3 regions for these TCR beta libraries. TCRdb re-called the multiplex PCR reads with MiXCR, one entry per CDR3 protein. Of 300,000 to 450,000 distinct CDR3 sequences listed, about a sixth were seen once; the top ten hold about a fifth. The starting material was peripheral blood mononuclear cells (PBMCs), obtained at new diagnosis, from a patient treated with antithyroid drugs. These receptors were taken from a female donor with Graves disease.

The table lists this clonotype with a few counts. This chain links TRBV20-1 with TRBJ1-2; TRBD1 aligns across 7 bases. V was clipped by 0 bases and J by 4 bases; unmatched bases: 5. This CDR3 has 14 amino acids. Germline V CDR1 and CDR2: DFQATT, SNEGSKA (reference sequence). The CDR3 is CSARDDRASYGYTF. CDR3 coding DNA: TGCAGTGCTAGAGACGACAGGGCTTCCTATGGCTACACCTTC.

The sample holds many counts of this clonotype. The V and J genes are TRBV27 and TRBJ2-1, with 7 bases fitting TRBD1. The CDR3 sequence is 15 residues long. V shed 10 bases and J 3 bases; nucleotides not matched to a gene: 12. Per the germline V gene, CDR1 is MNHEY and CDR2 is SMNVEV (reference sequence). The CDR3 sequence: CATNPDRVIYNEQFF. The CDR3 DNA reads as TGTGCCACCAACCCCGACAGGGTCATCTACAATGAGCAGTTCTTC.

The genes are TRBV11-2 and TRBJ2-2; D gene ambiguous. Trimming took 8 bases from V and 0 from J, leaving 7 bases between them. CDR1 is SGHAT and CDR2 is FQNNGV in the germline V gene. The CDR3 contains 13 residues. The CDR3 DNA reads TGTGCCAGCGGGTTCGCGAACACCGGGGAGCTGTTTTTT. Its translation is CASGFANTGELFF. Filled out from reference TRBV11-2 and TRBJ2-2, the complete variable domain reads EAGVAQSPRYKIIEKRQSVAFWCNPISGHATLYWYQQILGQGPKLLIQFQNNGVVDDSQLPKDRFSAERLKGVDSTLKIQPAKLEDSAVYLCASGFANTGELFFGEGSRLTVL.

This clonotype was seen ten or more times. J is TRBJ2-3 and V is TRBV10-2, with 8 bases lining up with TRBD2. V lost 5 bases to trimming and J lost 4 bases; unmatched junction nucleotides: 2. CDR3 size: 13 residues. CDR1 and CDR2 (germline): WSHSY, SAAADI. The CDR3 sequence: CASSRGGSDTQYF. CDR3 nucleotides: TGCGCCAGCAGTCGGGGGGGCTCAGATACGCAGTATTTT.

This clonotype was picked up a small number of times. The chain carries TRBV2 and TRBJ2-1; 11 bases line up with TRBD1. The CDR3 loop spans 13 amino acids. Germline V CDR1 and CDR2: SNHLY, FYNNEI. As DNA, the CDR3 is TGTGCTACGGACAGGGGGCCCGGCAATGAGCAGTTCTTC. Encoded protein: CATDRGPGNEQFF.

This clonotype occurred many times. The V call is TRBV6-2 or TRBV6-3, the J call TRBJ2-1; D may correspond to TRBD1 or TRBD2 (5 bases each). Germline V gene data show CDR1 as MNHEY and CDR2 as SVGEGT. This CDR3 has 18 residues. Trimming left V 1 base short and J 0 bases short, with 16 bases between. CDR3 DNA sequence: TGTGCCAGCAGTTACTTGAGGGGCCTCCCGAACTCCTACAATGAGCAGTTCTTC. Translated: CASSYLRGLPNSYNEQFF.

This clonotype was observed at least ten times. This chain uses TRBV2 with TRBJ2-5; D gene ambiguous. The CDR3 consists of 14 residues. CDR1 is SNHLY, CDR2 FYNNEI, per germline. V was shortened by 6 bases and J by 1 base, with 12 bases between the two germline ends. The CDR3 sequence is CASSPSRSQETQYF. The CDR3, as DNA: TGTGCCAGCAGCCCCTCTAGAAGCCAAGAGACCCAGTACTTC. Variable domain in full (rest from reference TRBV2 and TRBJ2-5): EPEVTQTPSHQVTQMGQEVILRCVPISNHLYFYWYRQILGQKVEFLVSFYNNEISEKSEIFDDQFSVERPDGSNFTLKIRSTKLEDSAMYFCASSPSRSQETQYFGPGTRLLVL.

This clonotype appeared many times. J is TRBJ2-2 and V is TRBV6-2 or TRBV6-3, with TRBD2 identical over 8 bases. V trimming: 0 bases; J trimming: 4 bases; junction bases outside the gene matches: 4. The CDR3 sequence is 16 residues long. The germline V gene has CDR1 MNHEY and CDR2 SVGEGT. CDR3 protein: CASSYSGLAGTGELFF. Here the CDR3 DNA reads TGTGCCAGCAGTTACTCCGGACTAGCCGGCACCGGGGAGCTGTTTTTT.

This clonotype was observed a handful of times. The chain couples TRBV6-5 to TRBJ2-1; TRBD2 is a possible D gene (5 bases). Trimming removed 0 bases at V and 0 bases at J, with 9 bases between. From germline, CDR1 is MNHEY and CDR2 SVGAGI. This CDR3 has 16 amino acids. The CDR3 DNA reads as TGTGCCAGCAGTTACTCGATTGGGAGCTCCTACAATGAGCAGTTCTTC. This codes for CASSYSIGSSYNEQFF.

In its sample, this clonotype was seen many times. CDR3 in amino acids: CASRLGGGNEQFF. DNA of the CDR3: TGTGCCAGCAGGCTAGGAGGGGGAAATGAGCAGTTCTTC. This chain connects TRBV27 to TRBJ2-1; TRBD1 or TRBD2 may be the D gene (6 bases each). Looked up from germline, CDR1 is MNHEY and CDR2 is SMNVEV (reference sequence). The CDR3 runs to 13 residues. V was cut by 6 bases and J by 7 bases, with 13 bases left in between.

This clonotype was recorded many times. The chain has TRBV12-3 or TRBV12-4 and TRBJ1-1, with TRBD1 matching over 9 bases. V lost 8 bases to trimming and J lost 5 bases; unmatched junction nucleotides: 9. This CDR3 is 14 amino acids long. The CDR3 nucleotides are TGTGCCAGCGCGGGACAGGGAAGGGGAACTGAAGCTTTCTTT. Amino acids: CASAGQGRGTEAFF.

At least ten counts were recorded for this clonotype. The V call is TRBV9, the J call TRBJ2-7, with 13 bases that match TRBD2. Germline-derived CDR1 and CDR2 are SGDLS and YYNGEE. The CDR3 spans 16 residues. V trimming: 4 bases; J trimming: 0 bases; junction bases outside the gene matches: 4. CDR3 bases: TGTGCCAGCAGCTCGACTAGCGGGAGGAACTCCTACGAGCAGTACTTC. Its protein is CASSSTSGRNSYEQYF.

This clonotype showed up just a few times. The chain recombines TRBV15 with TRBJ2-2; D is perhaps TRBD1 (6 bases). CDR3 length equals 15 residues. V was cut by 3 bases and J by 0 bases, with 8 bases left in between. Germline V CDR1 and CDR2: LNHNV, YYDKDF (reference sequence). CDR3 residues: CATSRTGPNTGELFF. The CDR3 DNA reads TGTGCCACCAGCAGGACAGGACCGAACACCGGGGAGCTGTTTTTT.

The chain employs TRBV9 and TRBJ2-7; TRBD2 matches 10 bases. V was clipped by 10 bases and J by 5 bases; unmatched bases: 24. The CDR3 is 18 residues long. The germline gives CDR1 SGDLS, CDR2 YYNGEE. CDR3 nucleotides: TGTGCCGGAGGGGTCGTAAACCCCGAGCGGGAGGGGGAGCACGAGCAGTACTTC. It translates to CAGGVVNPEREGEHEQYF.

As for this clonotype: It may be a read error: a sequence one base away is much more abundant. The chain has TRBV7-3 and TRBJ2-2, with TRBD1 identical over 8 bases. This CDR3 region has 15 residues. The V gene's germline CDR1 is SGHTA and CDR2 FQGTGA. In DNA, the CDR3 is TGTGCCAGCAGCCCTAGACAGGGGTACACCGGGGAGCTGCTTTTT. Its protein is CASSPRQGYTGELLF.

This clonotype was seen at least ten times. V and J are TRBV2 and TRBJ1-1, with TRBD1 as a possible D gene (6 bases). The CDR3 loop spans 15 amino acids. Looked up from germline, CDR1 is SNHLY and CDR2 is FYNNEI. V lost 4 bases and J 5 bases, leaving 17 bases between the germline ends. CDR3 sequence reads: CASSATSRGETEAFF. The CDR3 bases are TGTGCCAGCAGTGCGACGAGCAGGGGAGAGACTGAAGCTTTCTTT.

This clonotype came up many times. The CDR3 DNA sequence: TGTGCCAGCAGTTACGTCGGTATCTTGGGAAGGCCGGGCCTTCGGCAGCCCCAGCATTTT. As protein: CASSYVGILGRPGLRQPQHF. The chain combines TRBV6-5 with TRBJ1-5; D is unresolved. The germline gives CDR1 MNHEY, CDR2 SVGAGI. CDR3 size: 20 residues. The V end was cut by 2 bases, the J end by 7 bases, with 30 bases between.

The table lists this clonotype with many counts. This chain links TRBV12-3 or TRBV12-4 with TRBJ2-7; 7 nucleotides line up with TRBD1. Trimming cost V 3 bases and J 3 bases; bases outside gene matches: 5. This CDR3 is 14 amino acids long. The CDR3 coding sequence is TGTGCCAGCAGTTTGGGACAGACAATCTACGAGCAGTACTTC. Its translation: CASSLGQTIYEQYF.

The sample holds many counts of this clonotype. The V and J genes are TRBV12-3 or TRBV12-4 and TRBJ2-1; 10 bases match TRBD2. Trimming removed 5 bases from V and 8 bases from J; junction bases left unmatched: 9. The CDR3 runs 15 residues. This CDR3 is CASSTSGTSVHEQFF. The CDR3 DNA follows: TGTGCCAGCAGTACATCCGGGACTAGCGTCCATGAGCAGTTCTTC.

In the case of this clonotype: A much larger clone differs by one base, so this may be a read error. The chain is built from TRBV18 and TRBJ1-4; weak D call: TRBD1 (5 bases). CDR3 length equals 15 residues. CDR1 and CDR2 (germline): KGHSH, LQKENI. The CDR3 DNA reads as TGTGCCAGCTCACCTCAGGGAGCAAGGAATGAAAGACTGTTTTTT. It codes for CASSPQGARNERLFF. The variable domain in full, completed from reference TRBV18 and TRBJ1-4, reads NAGVMQNPRHLVRRRGQEARLRCSPMKGHSHVYWYRQLPEEGLKFMVYLQKENIIDESGMPKERFSAEFPKEGPSILRIQQVVRGDSAAYFCASSPQGARNERLFFGSGTQLSVL.